The entry that follows covers one T cell receptor beta chain sequence. Its antigen is currently unknown. This specimen comes from a study of T cell responses to AZD1222 COVID-19 vaccine. The V and J ends lost 4 bases and 6 bases, in that order; junction bases with no gene match: 13. Germline V gene data show CDR1 as SGDLS and CDR2 as YYNGEE. The CDR3 is 17 amino acids. Using immunoSEQ multiplex PCR, the repertoire was profiled, and TCRdb retains in-frame clones only, with some absent. The sample includes roughly 130,000 clones, 75% to 90% of them seen just once. Findings and caveats of the study: Regions 160-218 and 743-854 held dominance among vaccine-associated CD4 TCRs, which spanned spike. Close to half of all spike-specific TCRs reportedly target regions of the variants that are unmutated. Spike-specific TCRs gained breadth and depth after people received two AZD1222 doses.

The TCR originated in an adult in good health. The chain employs TRBV9 and TRBJ2-1; TRBD2 matches 10 bases. The specimen comprised peripheral blood, sampled on day 0 of AZD1222 vaccination. The CDR3 DNA sequence: TGTGCCAGCAGCCCATTACAACTAGCGGGGAGACGCAATGAGCAGTTCTTC. It translates to CASSPLQLAGRRNEQFF.